This T cell receptor (beta chain) was sequenced in a study of blood T cell repertoires in COVID-19. The data were produced by immunoSEQ multiplex PCR, yet TCRdb's version contains in-frame clones alone and is incomplete. The sample lists hundreds of thousands of clones; around 82% were seen once. From germline, CDR1 is MDHEN and CDR2 SYDVKM. The junction had 4 bases not matched to a gene; V was cut back by 4 bases and J by 3 bases. The CDR3 is 15 amino acids. The source is a middle-aged woman with active or convalescent COVID-19. Source material: peripheral blood. V is TRBV28 and J is TRBJ1-3; 9 positions agree with TRBD1. CDR3 sequence reads: CASSWGTGIGNTIYF. For the CDR3, the DNA is TGTGCCAGCAGTTGGGGGACAGGGATTGGAAACACCATATATTTT.